This T cell receptor (beta chain) was obtained from a study of cytomegalovirus exposure and HLA in healthy donors. Study-wide context: Sequencing of approximately 190 million T cells in an earlier analysis found some 100 million unique TCR beta sequences.

This clone was seen a single time. PCR was performed using 60 Vbeta and 13 Jbeta primers. TCRdb's copy holds only in-frame clones and misses some; the assay was immunoSEQ multiplex PCR. Here the sample spans some 200,000 clones, under 90% being singletons. The material sequenced was PBMCs. The origin of this receptor is a boy aged 2 to 9 in good health and CMV-seronegative.

The CDR3 loop reads CASSAGANYGYTF. The DNA for the CDR3 is TGTGCCAGCAGTGCAGGGGCTAACTATGGCTACACCTTC. This chain connects TRBV2 to TRBJ1-2, with D possibly matching TRBD1 (6 bases). V dropped 4 bases and J dropped 0 bases, with 6 bases sitting between them. The CDR3 has 13 amino acids. The germline V gene encodes CDR1 SNHLY and CDR2 FYNNEI.